The 19 T cell receptor beta chains listed next were all sequenced from one sample in a study of cytomegalovirus exposure and HLA in healthy donors. The repertoire was sequenced with immunoSEQ multiplex PCR; TCRdb's copy has only in-frame clones and lacks some. Seen here are about 160,000 clones, about 96% observed once, and the top ten hold more than 0.7%. What was sequenced was PBMCs. The source is a woman aged 18-29 years in good health and CMV-seronegative.

The gene calls are TRBV13 and TRBJ2-5; D is perhaps TRBD1 (6 bases). Trimming took off 3 bases at V and 5 bases at J, with 10 bases between the two ends. CDR3 length: 13 residues. CDR1 and CDR2 (germline): PRHDT, FYEKMQ (reference sequence). As DNA, the CDR3 is TGTGCCAGCAGCTTCAGGGGCCAGGAGACCCAGTACTTC. Protein: CASSFRGQETQYF.

This clone appeared a single time. The J gene is TRBJ2-5, the V gene TRBV2, with 14 positions matching TRBD2. Looked up from germline, CDR1 is SNHLY and CDR2 is FYNNEI. The V segment lost 6 bases and the J segment 7 bases; nucleotides outside the gene matches: 7. The CDR3 totals 15 residues. The CDR3 nucleotides are TGTGCCAGCAGGGGGACTAGCGGGGGTTGGGGGACCCAGTACTTC. Translated, it gives CASRGTSGGWGTQYF.

The V and J genes are TRBV19 and TRBJ1-6; TRBD1 aligns across 8 bases. CDR3 length: 15 amino acids. Germline V gives CDR1 LNHDA, CDR2 SQIVND (reference sequence). Trimming cost V 9 bases and J 13 bases; bases outside gene matches: 17. The CDR3: CASSTQGAQIRPLHF. The DNA for the CDR3 is TGTGCCAGCTCAACTCAGGGGGCTCAAATTAGGCCCCTCCACTTT.

The chain links TRBV7-2 to TRBJ2-3; the D is unclear. The CDR3 contains 16 residues. Trimming removed 1 base at V and 0 bases at J, with 11 bases between. From germline, CDR1 is SGHTA and CDR2 FQGNSA. The CDR3 nucleotides are TGTGCCAGCAGCTTAGGGGCGTCGGCCAGCACAGATACGCAGTATTTT. As protein: CASSLGASASTDTQYF.

This chain links TRBV4-3 with TRBJ1-4, with 11 bases aligning to TRBD1. The V and J ends lost 1 base and 6 bases, in that order; junction bases with no gene match: 1. Germline V gives CDR1 LGHNA, CDR2 YSLEER. This CDR3 region has 15 residues. For the CDR3, the DNA is TGCGCCAGCAGCCAAGGGGACAGGGGGGATGAAAAACTGTTTTTT. Protein product: CASSQGDRGDEKLFF.

The CDR3 spells CASSQAVTGGQVEKLFF. The DNA for the CDR3 is TGCGCCAGCAGCCAAGCGGTTACAGGGGGCCAGGTTGAAAAACTGTTTTTT. The chain joins TRBV4-1 to TRBJ1-4; TRBD1 aligns across 9 bases. Germline V gives CDR1 MGHRA, CDR2 YSYEKL. Losses at the gene ends were 1 base for V and 7 bases for J; bases not matched to a gene: 10. The CDR3 is made up of 17 amino acids.

The chain recombines TRBV19 with TRBJ2-6, with D unclear. CDR3 size: 15 residues. Trimming stripped 8 bases from V and 0 bases from J, with 11 bases between. Germline CDR1 reads LNHDA; CDR2 reads SQIVND (reference sequence). The chain's CDR3 is CASLNKHSGANVLTF. The CDR3 bases are TGTGCCAGTCTCAATAAGCACTCTGGGGCCAACGTCCTGACTTTC.

This clone was counted a single time. This chain connects TRBV4-3 to TRBJ1-5, with D possibly matching TRBD1 (6 bases). V lost 1 base, J lost 9 bases, and 13 bases lay in between. This CDR3 contains 14 residues. Germline CDR1 LGHNA, CDR2 YSLEER. The CDR3 bases are TGCGCCAGCAGCCAAGCCCAGGGGTCTAGGCCCCAGCATTTT. It yields the protein CASSQAQGSRPQHF.

As DNA, the CDR3 is TGCGCCAGCAGCCACCTGGGGAGGGTGAAAGAATATGGCTACACCTTC. It translates to CASSHLGRVKEYGYTF. V and J are TRBV4-1 and TRBJ1-2; D not resolved. CDR1 and CDR2 (germline): MGHRA, YSYEKL. CDR3 length: 16 amino acids. Trimming removed 3 bases from V and 5 bases from J, with 19 bases in between.

This chain links TRBV7-6 with TRBJ2-5; D possibly corresponds to TRBD2 (5 bases). Trimming shortened V by 2 bases and J by 5 bases, and 12 bases separated the two germline ends. Germline V gene data show CDR1 as SGHVS and CDR2 as FNYEAQ. The CDR3 loop spans 14 amino acids. The CDR3 DNA sequence: TGTGCCAGCAGCTTACGAGGGATTGATGAGACCCAGTACTTC. Translation gives CASSLRGIDETQYF.

This chain joins TRBV4-1 and TRBJ1-2; D call uncertain. This CDR3 is built from 13 residues. CDR1 and CDR2 from the germline V gene are MGHRA and YSYEKL. V was clipped by 2 bases and J by 6 bases, with 10 bases between them. CDR3 sequence reads: CASSQTPQDGYTF. CDR3 nucleotide sequence: TGCGCCAGCAGCCAAACACCGCAGGATGGCTACACCTTC.

This chain joins TRBV2 and TRBJ2-1; TRBD2 matches at 9 bases. The V gene end was trimmed by 10 bases and the J gene end by 4 bases; junction bases not matched to a gene: 11. The CDR3 spans 15 residues. CDR1 and CDR2 (germline): SNHLY, FYNNEI. This CDR3 is CATAPGTSIYNEQFF. The CDR3 DNA is TGTGCCACCGCCCCCGGGACTAGCATATACAATGAGCAGTTCTTC.

The V gene is TRBV7-9, the J gene TRBJ1-2, with D maybe TRBD1 (5 bases). CDR3 length: 14 residues. Germline values: CDR1 SEHNR, CDR2 FQNEAQ (reference sequence). V was cut by 1 base and J by 2 bases, with 8 bases left in between. Here the CDR3 reads CASSLEPGNYGYTF. DNA of the CDR3: TGTGCCAGCAGCTTAGAACCAGGGAACTATGGCTACACCTTC.

The gene calls are TRBV4-1 and TRBJ2-7, with no clear D. V lost 5 bases, J lost 4 bases, and 9 bases lay in between. CDR3 length: 12 residues. CDR1 MGHRA and CDR2 YSYEKL come from the germline V gene. CDR3 DNA: TGCGCCAGCAGCACATCCAGGTACGAGCAGTACTTC. As protein: CASSTSRYEQYF.

This chain connects TRBV19 to TRBJ1-2; D ambiguous. V lost 1 base and J lost 8, with 8 bases in between. Germline V gene sequence: CDR1 LNHDA, CDR2 SQIVND (reference sequence). The CDR3 loop spans 12 amino acids. The CDR3 coding sequence is TGTGCCAGTAGTATAGTAAATCGGGGCTACACCTTC. Protein: CASSIVNRGYTF. The full variable domain, with the rest looked up from reference TRBV19 and TRBJ1-2, is DGGITQSPKYLFRKEGQNVTLSCEQNLNHDAMYWYRQDPGQGLRLIYYSQIVNDFQKGDIAEGYSVSREKKESFPLTVTSAQKNPTAFYLCASSIVNRGYTFGSGTRLTVV.

The chain couples TRBV19 to TRBJ1-6, with D uncertain. Deletions cut 6 bases from V and 12 bases from J, with 21 bases between. The V gene's germline CDR1 is LNHDA and CDR2 SQIVND (reference sequence). The CDR3 sequence is 15 residues long. The CDR3 DNA sequence: TGTGCCAGTAGGAACCTAGGAGTGGCCGACCTACCCCTCCACTTT. This sequence encodes CASRNLGVADLPLHF.

V usage is TRBV19 and J usage is TRBJ2-5; 15 nucleotides agree with TRBD2. Trimming removed 3 bases from V and 5 bases from J; junction bases left unmatched: 4. This CDR3 comprises 16 residues. The germline CDR1 and CDR2 sequences are LNHDA and SQIVND (reference sequence). CDR3 bases: TGTGCCAGTAGTATCGGACTAGCGGGGGGGCAGGAGACCCAGTACTTC. This gives the protein CASSIGLAGGQETQYF.

J is TRBJ2-5 and V is TRBV5-1, with 9 bases that match TRBD2. There are 11 residues in the CDR3. V lost 9 bases, J lost 9 bases, and 6 bases stayed unmatched. Germline values: CDR1 SGHRS, CDR2 YFSETQ. In DNA form, the CDR3 reads TGCGCCACCGGACTAGCGTTTTCCCAGTACTTC. Protein: CATGLAFSQYF. The whole variable domain, filled in from reference TRBV5-1 and TRBJ2-5, reads KAGVTQTPRYLIKTRGQQVTLSCSPISGHRSVSWYQQTPGQGLQFLFEYFSETQRNKGNFPGRFSGRQFSNSRSEMNVSTLELGDSALYLCATGLAFSQYFGPGTRLLVL.

The rearrangement links TRBV15 to TRBJ2-4; TRBD1 is a possible D gene (5 bases). Germline values: CDR1 LNHNV, CDR2 YYDKDF (reference sequence). The germline V and J ends were trimmed by 0 bases and 11 bases, with 14 bases remaining between them. The CDR3 extends over 14 amino acids. The CDR3 sequence is CATSRETAEVVQYF. The DNA of the CDR3 is TGTGCCACCAGCAGAGAGACAGCCGAGGTGGTTCAGTACTTC.